Following are 32 T cell receptor beta chains from one sample sequenced in a study of blood T cell repertoires in COVID-19 (dated by TCRdb to the early 2020s). The library was built by means of the immunoSEQ multiplex PCR assay. TCRdb took this table from immuneACCESS and kept in-frame rearrangements with V and J called. Such tables lack part of the clones; where checked against another copy, unresolved V genes explain under half of the gap, and the rest is unexplained. The sample contains around 200,000 clones, nearly 90% of them found a single time. The ten top clones hold 0.55% to 0.8% of the sample. The specimen sequenced was peripheral blood. These receptors were obtained from a man between 45 and 60 years old with acute or convalescent COVID-19.

CDR3 nucleotide sequence: TGTGCCACCAGTGATTTGGGGCTAGCGGCGAACAATGAGCAGTTCTTC. Translating it yields CATSDLGLAANNEQFF. This chain connects TRBV24-1 to TRBJ2-1; TRBD2 matches 7 bases. V lost 0 bases to trimming and J lost 5 bases; unmatched junction nucleotides: 6. This CDR3 contains 16 residues. Looked up from germline, CDR1 is KGHDR and CDR2 is SFDVKD.

This chain uses TRBV3-1 (or the pseudogene TRBV3-2) with TRBJ1-2, with TRBD1 as a possible D gene (6 bases). Trimming removed 0 bases from V and 7 bases from J, with 18 bases in between. The CDR3 spans 16 residues. Germline V gene lookup returns CDR1 LGHDT and CDR2 YNNKEL (reference sequence). The CDR3 protein is CASSQEGYGGAAGYTF. CDR3 sequence (DNA): TGTGCCAGCAGCCAAGAGGGATATGGGGGGGCCGCTGGCTACACCTTC.

The genes are TRBV28 and TRBJ2-7; D unclear. V lost 5 bases and J lost 2, with 7 bases in between. CDR1 is MDHEN and CDR2 is SYDVKM in the germline V gene. The CDR3 contains 12 residues. This chain's CDR3 is CASSPGAYEQYV. CDR3 DNA sequence: TGTGCCAGCAGTCCAGGTGCCTACGAGCAGTACGTC.

This chain joins TRBV18 and TRBJ2-5, with D perhaps TRBD2 (6 bases). The ends were cut back, 5 bases at V and 0 bases at J, with 7 bases in the middle. The germline CDR1 and CDR2 sequences are KGHSH and LQKENI. The CDR3 covers 13 residues. In nucleotides, the CDR3 is TGTGCCAGCTCAACTAGCCACCAAGAGACCCAGTACTTC. Its protein product is CASSTSHQETQYF.

As for this clone: This specimen includes other DNA sequences encoding the same CDR3. This chain connects TRBV30 to TRBJ1-1, with D unresolved. Germline CDR1 reads GTSNPN; CDR2 reads SVGIG (reference sequence). V dropped 2 bases and J dropped 14 bases, with 15 bases sitting between them. CDR3 length equals 11 residues. This chain's CDR3 is CAWSFGVVAFF. The CDR3 bases are TGTGCCTGGAGTTTCGGGGTCGTAGCCTTCTTT.

This rearrangement joins TRBV7-9 to TRBJ2-5, with 10 nucleotides matching TRBD1. CDR3 length: 15 amino acids. V shed 5 bases and J 6 bases; nucleotides not matched to a gene: 9. CDR1 is SEHNR and CDR2 is FQNEAQ in the germline V gene (reference sequence). The CDR3 bases are TGTGCCAGCAGCGCCCGGGACAGGGGAATGAAGACCCAGTACTTC. It yields the protein CASSARDRGMKTQYF.

The chain joins TRBV7-9 to TRBJ2-1; D might be TRBD2 (5 bases). Trimming left V 5 bases short and J 4 bases short, with 12 bases between. This CDR3 has 14 amino acids. The germline V gene has CDR1 SEHNR and CDR2 FQNEAQ (reference sequence). The CDR3 DNA follows: TGTGCCAGCAGCCACGAGGGCCCTTACAATGAGCAGTTCTTC. Protein: CASSHEGPYNEQFF. Full variable domain (missing parts from reference TRBV7-9 and TRBJ2-1): DTGVSQNPRHKITKRGQNVTFRCDPISEHNRLYWYRQTLGQGPEFLTYFQNEAQLEKSRLLSDRFSAERPKGSFSTLEIQRTEQGDSAMYLCASSHEGPYNEQFFGPGTRLTVL.

V gene TRBV7-6 combines with J gene TRBJ2-2, with TRBD2 matching over 8 bases. Trimming removed 8 bases from V and 2 bases from J; junction bases left unmatched: 13. Germline V CDR1 and CDR2: SGHVS, FNYEAQ. The CDR3 extends over 17 amino acids. The CDR3 DNA reads as TGTGCCAGCGGGACTCAGCGGGAGCGCGTTAACACCGGGGAGCTGTTTTTT. This translates into CASGTQRERVNTGELFF.

The chain recombines TRBV18 with TRBJ2-5; no reliable D call. CDR1 and CDR2 (germline): KGHSH, LQKENI. Trimming pared 1 base from V and 1 base from J, leaving 10 bases between. The CDR3 contains 15 residues. The CDR3 spells CASSPLSLSQETQYF. For the CDR3, the DNA is TGTGCCAGCTCACCACTTTCCCTATCCCAAGAGACCCAGTACTTC. Together with reference TRBV18 and TRBJ2-5, the CDR3 gives the full variable domain: NAGVMQNPRHLVRRRGQEARLRCSPMKGHSHVYWYRQLPEEGLKFMVYLQKENIIDESGMPKERFSAEFPKEGPSILRIQQVVRGDSAAYFCASSPLSLSQETQYFGPGTRLLVL.

This clone was seen only once. The genes are TRBV19 and TRBJ1-5; weak D call: TRBD1 (5 bases). The V gene's germline CDR1 is LNHDA and CDR2 SQIVND (reference sequence). The germline V and J ends were trimmed by 1 base and 0 bases, with 10 bases remaining between them. The CDR3 is 16 amino acids. CDR3 nucleotide sequence: TGTGCCAGTAGTATAGTAGGAGGGGATAGCAATCAGCCCCAGCATTTT. Translated, it gives CASSIVGGDSNQPQHF.

In its sample, this clone was seen a few times. V is TRBV5-4 and J is TRBJ1-1; no definite D call. V was pared by 0 bases and J by 6 bases, with 15 bases between. The CDR3 is 15 residues long. Germline V gene sequence: CDR1 SGHNT, CDR2 YYREEE (reference sequence). The CDR3 protein is CASSLDSGSFAEAFF. Written as DNA, the CDR3 is TGTGCCAGCAGCTTGGATTCGGGATCTTTTGCTGAAGCTTTCTTT.

The gene calls are TRBV19 and TRBJ2-7, with 8 nucleotides matching TRBD1. The CDR3 has 14 residues. V shed 5 bases, J shed 7 bases, and the junction held 10 bases outside the gene matches. Germline assignment: CDR1 LNHDA and CDR2 SQIVND (reference sequence). The CDR3 region is CASSATGGRSEQYF. The CDR3 DNA follows: TGTGCCAGTAGTGCAACAGGGGGGCGGAGTGAGCAGTACTTC.

The J gene is TRBJ1-5, the V gene TRBV19; tentatively, D is TRBD1 (5 bases). The V gene's germline CDR1 is LNHDA and CDR2 SQIVND (reference sequence). V lost 9 bases and J 2 bases, leaving 20 bases between the germline ends. The CDR3 is 16 amino acids. The CDR3 here is CASDSQTSQRNQPQHF. The CDR3 bases are TGTGCCAGCGACAGTCAGACCTCCCAACGCAATCAGCCCCAGCATTTT.

This sequence joins TRBV2 and TRBJ1-2, with 8 bases that match TRBD1. The CDR3 runs to 15 residues. The germline V gene encodes CDR1 SNHLY and CDR2 FYNNEI. The V and J ends lost 2 bases and 4 bases, in that order; junction bases with no gene match: 6. The CDR3 coding sequence is TGTGCCAGCAGTGAAAACCCAGGACAGGGCTATGGCTACACCTTC. It yields the protein CASSENPGQGYGYTF. Looking up the rest from reference TRBV2 and TRBJ1-2 gives the full variable domain: EPEVTQTPSHQVTQMGQEVILRCVPISNHLYFYWYRQILGQKVEFLVSFYNNEISEKSEIFDDQFSVERPDGSNFTLKIRSTKLEDSAMYFCASSENPGQGYGYTFGSGTRLTVV.

This rearrangement joins TRBV29-1 to TRBJ2-3, with unresolved D. The germline V gene encodes CDR1 SQVTM and CDR2 ANQGSEA. Trimming left V 0 bases short and J 3 bases short, with 10 bases between. The CDR3 runs to 14 residues. CDR3 coding DNA: TGCAGCGTTGAAGAAAGTACTATAACAGATACGCAGTATTTT. It is translated as CSVEESTITDTQYF.

The rearrangement uses TRBV19 and TRBJ2-2, with D perhaps TRBD1 (6 bases). CDR3 length: 13 residues. CDR1 LNHDA and CDR2 SQIVND come from the germline V gene (reference sequence). V was clipped by 5 bases and J by 5 bases, with 9 bases between them. The CDR3 nucleotides read TGTGCCAGTAGTCGGACAGATACCGGGGAGCTGTTTTTT. Its protein is CASSRTDTGELFF.

This chain links TRBV3-1 (or the pseudogene TRBV3-2) with TRBJ2-1; a weak D match, TRBD2 (6 bases). This CDR3 is built from 14 residues. Trimming stripped 4 bases from V and 3 bases from J, with 10 bases between. Germline V gene lookup returns CDR1 LGHDT and CDR2 YNNKEL (reference sequence). The CDR3 region is CASSPLGGYNEQFF. CDR3 DNA sequence: TGTGCCAGCAGCCCCCTGGGGGGCTACAATGAGCAGTTCTTC.

This chain uses TRBV19 with TRBJ2-5; D might be TRBD1 (8 bases). Trimming stripped 4 bases from V and 3 bases from J, with 18 bases between. The CDR3 runs to 16 residues. The germline CDR1 and CDR2 sequences are LNHDA and SQIVND (reference sequence). The CDR3, as DNA: TGTGCCAGTAGTACTAAGCGGACAGGGACTAAAGAGACCCAGTACTTC. Translating gives CASSTKRTGTKETQYF.

V usage is TRBV7-2 and J usage is TRBJ2-3, with TRBD2 matching 7 bases. Trimming at V came to 3 bases and at J to 3 bases, leaving 6 bases not matched to a gene. The CDR3 is 15 amino acids. Per germline, CDR1 SGHTA and CDR2 FQGNSA. CDR3 sequence reads: CASSFGTGGTDTQYF. The CDR3 DNA reads TGTGCCAGCAGCTTTGGGACCGGGGGGACAGATACGCAGTATTTT.

The chain combines TRBV5-6 with TRBJ2-7; no definite D call. Germline-derived CDR1 and CDR2 are SGHDT and YYEEEE. V lost 2 bases and J 1 base, leaving 10 bases between the germline ends. The CDR3 has 14 amino acids. This CDR3 is CASSLIGASYEQYF. CDR3 sequence (DNA): TGTGCCAGCAGCTTAATCGGAGCGTCCTACGAGCAGTACTTC. The full variable domain, with the rest looked up from reference TRBV5-6 and TRBJ2-7, is DAGVTQSPTHLIKTRGQQVTLRCSPKSGHDTVSWYQQALGQGPQFIFQYYEEEERQRGNFPDRFSGHQFPNYSSELNVNALLLGDSALYLCASSLIGASYEQYFGPGTRLTVT.

V gene TRBV15 combines with J gene TRBJ1-1; D gene uncertain. This CDR3 region has 14 residues. Per the germline V gene, CDR1 is LNHNV and CDR2 is YYDKDF (reference sequence). Trimming cost V 1 base and J 7 bases, with 13 bases left between them. CDR3 bases: TGTGCCACCAGCAGAGCGGGGAGGGTAGATGAAGCTTTCTTT. Amino acid sequence: CATSRAGRVDEAFF.

This clone was counted a few times. V is TRBV7-2 and J is TRBJ2-3, with 11 bases that match TRBD2. Trimming cost V 3 bases and J 4 bases; bases outside gene matches: 9. The CDR3 spans 17 residues. CDR1 is SGHTA and CDR2 is FQGNSA in the germline V gene. Written as DNA, the CDR3 is TGTGCCAGCAGCTTCCTATCTAGCGGGGGGAGGTCAGATACGCAGTATTTT. As protein: CASSFLSSGGRSDTQYF.

This CDR3 reads CASSLGSGNQPQHF. Written as DNA, the CDR3 is TGCGCCAGCAGCTTGGGGTCAGGCAATCAGCCCCAGCATTTT. The J gene is TRBJ1-5, the V gene TRBV5-1; D is unclear. Per germline, CDR1 SGHRS and CDR2 YFSETQ. The CDR3 is 14 amino acids. Trimming took off 0 bases at V and 2 bases at J, with 6 bases between the two ends.

The rearrangement links TRBV5-8 to TRBJ2-1; maybe TRBD1 (5 bases). CDR3 length: 15 residues. Germline loops: CDR1 SGHTS, CDR2 YDEGEE. V was cut by 0 bases and J by 6 bases, with 13 bases left in between. For the CDR3, the DNA is TGTGCCAGCAGCTTGGCAGGGTCCCCCTTCAATGAGCAGTTCTTC. This gives the protein CASSLAGSPFNEQFF. Together with reference TRBV5-8 and TRBJ2-1, the CDR3 gives the full variable domain: EAGVTQSPTHLIKTRGQQATLRCSPISGHTSVYWYQQALGLGLQFLLWYDEGEERNRGNFPPRFSGRQFPNYSSELNVNALELEDSALYLCASSLAGSPFNEQFFGPGTRLTVL.

With respect to this clone: The same CDR3 also results from other DNA sequences found in this sample. The chain links TRBV10-3 to TRBJ1-4; 7 bases are shared with TRBD1. Germline loops: CDR1 ENHRY, CDR2 SYGVKD. The CDR3 extends over 14 amino acids. V was clipped by 3 bases and J by 5 bases; unmatched bases: 3. CDR3 sequence reads: CAISEDRVNEKLFF. CDR3 DNA: TGTGCCATCAGTGAAGACAGGGTGAATGAAAAACTGTTTTTT.

The chain combines TRBV7-9 with TRBJ2-1, with D uncertain. CDR1 SEHNR and CDR2 FQNEAQ come from the germline V gene (reference sequence). CDR3 length: 13 amino acids. Trimming pared 5 bases from V and 8 bases from J, leaving 13 bases between. CDR3 loop: CASSPRGAHEQFF. CDR3 sequence (DNA): TGTGCCAGCAGCCCTCGAGGTGCCCATGAGCAGTTCTTC.

The rearrangement joins TRBV3-1 (or the pseudogene TRBV3-2) to TRBJ2-3; TRBD2 agrees at 14 bases. The germline V gene has CDR1 LGHDT and CDR2 YNNKEL (reference sequence). The CDR3 runs 19 residues. V trimming: 2 bases; J trimming: 2 bases; junction bases outside the gene matches: 9. The CDR3 is CASSQRTSGRRLVTDTQYF. The DNA of the CDR3 is TGTGCCAGCAGCCAACGGACTAGCGGGAGGAGGTTAGTCACAGATACGCAGTATTTT.

The chain combines TRBV19 with TRBJ1-4; D perhaps matches TRBD1 (6 bases). The V end was cut by 4 bases, the J end by 6 bases, with 15 bases between. The CDR3 is made up of 15 amino acids. From germline, CDR1 is LNHDA and CDR2 SQIVND (reference sequence). Here the CDR3 reads CASSKPTGIDEKLFF. CDR3 in DNA: TGTGCCAGTAGTAAGCCCACAGGGATTGATGAAAAACTGTTTTTT.

The CDR3: CASSPLTSNEKLFF. Here the CDR3 DNA reads TGTGCCAGCTCACCCCTTACATCTAATGAAAAACTGTTTTTT. The chain links TRBV18 to TRBJ1-4; D gene uncertain. There are 14 residues in the CDR3. V lost 3 bases and J 3 bases, leaving 8 bases between the germline ends. Germline V gene sequence: CDR1 KGHSH, CDR2 LQKENI.

J is TRBJ1-2 and V is TRBV5-5; no clear D. CDR3 length: 14 residues. V dropped 4 bases and J dropped 2 bases, with 12 bases sitting between them. CDR1 and CDR2 (germline): SGHKS, YYEKEE (reference sequence). This CDR3 is CASSLQVENYGYTF. The CDR3 DNA follows: TGTGCCAGCAGCCTGCAGGTGGAAAACTATGGCTACACCTTC.

J is TRBJ2-3 and V is TRBV4-3, with a tentative D call TRBD1 (6 bases). V lost 0 bases, J lost 7 bases, and 14 bases lay in between. Germline V gives CDR1 LGHNA, CDR2 YSLEER. This CDR3 has 15 amino acids. CDR3 in amino acids: CASSQDHQGPNTQYF. In nucleotides, the CDR3 is TGCGCCAGCAGCCAAGATCACCAGGGGCCAAATACGCAGTATTTT.

The chain recombines TRBV13 with TRBJ1-3; D uncertain. The V gene's germline CDR1 is PRHDT and CDR2 FYEKMQ (reference sequence). The CDR3 spans 12 residues. Deletions cut 1 base from V and 5 bases from J, with 3 bases between. This chain's CDR3 is CASSLVRNTIYF. The CDR3 nucleotides are TGTGCCAGCAGCTTAGTAAGAAACACCATATATTTT.